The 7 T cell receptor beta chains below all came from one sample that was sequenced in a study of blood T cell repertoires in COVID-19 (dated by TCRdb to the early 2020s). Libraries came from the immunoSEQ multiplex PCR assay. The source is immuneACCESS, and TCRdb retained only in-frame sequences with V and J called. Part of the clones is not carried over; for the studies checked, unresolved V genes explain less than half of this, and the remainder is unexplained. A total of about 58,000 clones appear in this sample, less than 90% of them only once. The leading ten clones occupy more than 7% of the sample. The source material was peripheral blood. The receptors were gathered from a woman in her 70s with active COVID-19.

CDR3: CASSQATIRELFF. The CDR3 nucleotides are TGTGCCAGCAGCCAAGCGACTATTCGGGAGCTGTTTTTT. The chain uses TRBV3-1 (or the pseudogene TRBV3-2) and TRBJ2-2, with D maybe TRBD2 (5 bases). V lost 1 base and J 9 bases, leaving 9 bases between the germline ends. The CDR3 extends over 13 amino acids. Germline V gene sequence: CDR1 LGHDT, CDR2 YNNKEL (reference sequence).

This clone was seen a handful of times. The CDR3 here is CASSEWEGYTF. Written as DNA, the CDR3 is TGTGCCAGCAGTGAATGGGAGGGCTACACCTTC. V is TRBV25-1 and J is TRBJ1-2; D not certain. Germline V gene sequence: CDR1 MGHDK, CDR2 SYGVNS. V was cut by 1 base and J by 8 bases, with 5 bases left in between. This CDR3 contains 11 residues.

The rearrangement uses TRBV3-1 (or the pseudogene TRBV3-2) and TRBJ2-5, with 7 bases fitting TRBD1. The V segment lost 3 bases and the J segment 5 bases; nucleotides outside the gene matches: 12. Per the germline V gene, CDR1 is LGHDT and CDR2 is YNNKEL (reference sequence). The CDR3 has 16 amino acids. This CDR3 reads CASSQGRTGLRETQYF. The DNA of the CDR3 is TGTGCCAGCAGCCAGGGACGGACAGGATTACGGGAGACCCAGTACTTC.

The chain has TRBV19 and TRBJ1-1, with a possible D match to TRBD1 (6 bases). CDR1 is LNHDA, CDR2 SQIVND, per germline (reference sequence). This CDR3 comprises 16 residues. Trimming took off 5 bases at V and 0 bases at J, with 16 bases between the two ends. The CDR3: CASSSRGAPMNTEAFF. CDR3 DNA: TGTGCCAGTAGTTCCCGGGGGGCCCCAATGAACACTGAAGCTTTCTTT.

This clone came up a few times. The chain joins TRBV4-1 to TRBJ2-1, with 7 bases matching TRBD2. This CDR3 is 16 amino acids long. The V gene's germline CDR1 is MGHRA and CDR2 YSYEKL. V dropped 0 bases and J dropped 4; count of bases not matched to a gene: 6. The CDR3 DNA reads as TGCGCCAGCAGCCAAGAACCAGCGGGACGGTACAATGAGCAGTTCTTC. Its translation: CASSQEPAGRYNEQFF.

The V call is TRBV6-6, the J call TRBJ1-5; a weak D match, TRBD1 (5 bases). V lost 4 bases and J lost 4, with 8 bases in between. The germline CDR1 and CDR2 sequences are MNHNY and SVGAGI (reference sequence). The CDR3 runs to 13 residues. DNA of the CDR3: TGTGCCAGCAGTTTACCAGGGAATCAGCCCCAGCATTTT. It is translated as CASSLPGNQPQHF.

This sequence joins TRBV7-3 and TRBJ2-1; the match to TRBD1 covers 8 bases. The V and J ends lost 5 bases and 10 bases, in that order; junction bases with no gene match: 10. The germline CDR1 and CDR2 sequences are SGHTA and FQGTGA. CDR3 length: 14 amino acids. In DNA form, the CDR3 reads TGTGCCAGCAGCCCCCGACAGGGGCCGGGGGAGCAGTTCTTC. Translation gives CASSPRQGPGEQFF.